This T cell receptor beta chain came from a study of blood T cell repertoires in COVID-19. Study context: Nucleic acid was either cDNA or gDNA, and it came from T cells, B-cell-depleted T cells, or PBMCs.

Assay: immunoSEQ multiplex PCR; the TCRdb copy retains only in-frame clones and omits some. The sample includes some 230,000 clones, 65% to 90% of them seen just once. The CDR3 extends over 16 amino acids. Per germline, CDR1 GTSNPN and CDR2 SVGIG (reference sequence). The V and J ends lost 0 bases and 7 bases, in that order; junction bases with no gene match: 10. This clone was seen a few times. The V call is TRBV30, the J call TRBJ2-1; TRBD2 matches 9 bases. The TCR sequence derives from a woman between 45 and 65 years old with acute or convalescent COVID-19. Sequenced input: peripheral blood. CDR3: CAWSVGGGGNVNEQFF. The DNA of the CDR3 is TGTGCCTGGAGTGTAGGCGGGGGGGGAAATGTGAATGAGCAGTTCTTC.